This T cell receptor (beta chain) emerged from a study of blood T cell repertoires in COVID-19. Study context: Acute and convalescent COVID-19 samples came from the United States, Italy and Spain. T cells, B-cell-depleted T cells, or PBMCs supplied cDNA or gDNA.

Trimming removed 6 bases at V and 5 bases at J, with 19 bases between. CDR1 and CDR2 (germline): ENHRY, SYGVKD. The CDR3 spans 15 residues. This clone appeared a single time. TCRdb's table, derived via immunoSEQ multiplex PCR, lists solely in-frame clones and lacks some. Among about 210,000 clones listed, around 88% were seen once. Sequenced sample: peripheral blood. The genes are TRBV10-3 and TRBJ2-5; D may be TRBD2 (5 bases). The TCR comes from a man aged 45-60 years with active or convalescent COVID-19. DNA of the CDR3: TGTGCCATCAGGGACGGGAAACGCTCTTTGGAGACCCAGTACTTC. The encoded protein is CAIRDGKRSLETQYF.